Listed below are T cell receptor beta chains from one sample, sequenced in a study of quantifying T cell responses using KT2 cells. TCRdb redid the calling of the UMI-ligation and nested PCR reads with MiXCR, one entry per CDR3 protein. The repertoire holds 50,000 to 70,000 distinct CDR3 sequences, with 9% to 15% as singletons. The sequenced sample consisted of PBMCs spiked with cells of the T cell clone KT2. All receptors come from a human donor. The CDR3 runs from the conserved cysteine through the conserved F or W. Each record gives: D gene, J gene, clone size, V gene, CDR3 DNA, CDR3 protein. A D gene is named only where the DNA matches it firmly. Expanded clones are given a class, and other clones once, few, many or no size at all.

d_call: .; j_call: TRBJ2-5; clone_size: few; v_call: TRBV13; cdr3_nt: TGTGCCAGCAGCCCTCCCCGGTACCAAGAGACCCAGTACTTC; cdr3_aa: CASSPPRYQETQYF
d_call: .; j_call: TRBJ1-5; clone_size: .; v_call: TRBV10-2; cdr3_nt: TGCGCCAGCAGCCACAGGGTTCAGCCCCAGCATTTT; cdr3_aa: CASSHRVQPQHF
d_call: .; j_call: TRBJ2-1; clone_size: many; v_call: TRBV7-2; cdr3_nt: TGTGCCAGCAGCTTAGCGCTGGCAGTTGAGCAGTTCTTC; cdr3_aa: CASSLALAVEQFF
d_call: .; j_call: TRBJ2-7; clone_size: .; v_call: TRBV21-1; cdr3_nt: TGTGCCAGCAGGGAGATCCCCTGGGCCTACGAGCAGTACTTC; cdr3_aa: CASREIPWAYEQYF
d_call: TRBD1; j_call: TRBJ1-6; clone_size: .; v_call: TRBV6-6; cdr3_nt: TGTGCCAGCAGTACGACAGGGGGAGGGAATTCACCCCTCCACTTT; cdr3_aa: CASSTTGGGNSPLHF
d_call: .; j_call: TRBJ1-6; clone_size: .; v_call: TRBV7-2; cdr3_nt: TGTGCCAGCAGCTTAGGAGGCTCAAGCTCCTATAATTCACCCCTCCACTTT; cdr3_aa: CASSLGGSSSYNSPLHF
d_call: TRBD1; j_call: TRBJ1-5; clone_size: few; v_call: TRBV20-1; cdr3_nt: TGCAGTGCAATTAGACAGGGGACCAATCAGCCCCAGCATTTT; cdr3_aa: CSAIRQGTNQPQHF
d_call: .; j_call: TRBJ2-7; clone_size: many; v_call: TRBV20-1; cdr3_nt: TGCAGTGCTAGAGATAGGGGGGGCGGGACGCGTCGCGAGCAGTACTTC; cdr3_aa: CSARDRGGGTRREQYF
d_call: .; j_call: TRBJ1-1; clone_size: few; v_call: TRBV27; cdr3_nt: TGTGCCAGCAGTTTATCCTGGCGACACATACGCACTGAAGCTTTCTTT; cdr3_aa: CASSLSWRHIRTEAFF
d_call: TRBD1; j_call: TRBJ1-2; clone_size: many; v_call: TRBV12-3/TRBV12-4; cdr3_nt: TGTGCCAGCAGCAAGAGAGGACAGGAACACTATGGCTACACCTTC; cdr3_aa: CASSKRGQEHYGYTF
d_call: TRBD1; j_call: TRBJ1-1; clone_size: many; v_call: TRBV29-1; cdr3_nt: TGCAGCGTCGACGCGTGGACAGGGAAGAACACTGAAGCTTTCTTT; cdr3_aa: CSVDAWTGKNTEAFF
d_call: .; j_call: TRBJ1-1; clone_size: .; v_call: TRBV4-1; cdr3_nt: TGCGCCAGCAGCCACACACTGACCAGGGATACTCTGGGAGCTTTCTTT; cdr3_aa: CASSHTLTRDTLGAFF
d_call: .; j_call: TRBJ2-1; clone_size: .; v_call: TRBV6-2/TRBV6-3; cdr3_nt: TGTGCCAGCACCCAAGGTTTGGGGGCGGTCTCGACTGAGCAGTTCTTC; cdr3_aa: CASTQGLGAVSTEQFF
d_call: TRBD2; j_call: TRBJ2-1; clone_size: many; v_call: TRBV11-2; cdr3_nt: TGTGCCAGCAGCTTAGATCGAGGGGTCGGGGGGGGACCCTACAATGAGCAGTTCTTC; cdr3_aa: CASSLDRGVGGGPYNEQFF
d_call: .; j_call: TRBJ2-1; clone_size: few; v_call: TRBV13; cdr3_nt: TGTGCCAGCACCTCGCTTAGAAGCCGCTGGCAGTTCTTC; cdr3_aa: CASTSLRSRWQFF
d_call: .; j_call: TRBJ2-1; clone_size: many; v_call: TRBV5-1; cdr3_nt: TGCGCCAGCAGTTTTACAACTGGGGCTGCTGAAGAGCAGTTCTTC; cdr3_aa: CASSFTTGAAEEQFF
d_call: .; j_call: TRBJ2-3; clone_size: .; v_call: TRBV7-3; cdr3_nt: TGTGCCAGCAGCTTAAAACAGACCAGGCCCACAGATACGCAGTATTTT; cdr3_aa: CASSLKQTRPTDTQYF
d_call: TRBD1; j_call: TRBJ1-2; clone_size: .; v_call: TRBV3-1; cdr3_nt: TGTGCCAGCAGCCAATTCCCGGGACAGGGGTTGAAGACGGGCTACACCTTC; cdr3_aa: CASSQFPGQGLKTGYTF
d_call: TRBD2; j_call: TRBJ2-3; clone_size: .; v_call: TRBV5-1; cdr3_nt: TGCGCCAGCAGCCCTGGCCCTAGCGGCAGCACAGATACGCAGTATTTT; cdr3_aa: CASSPGPSGSTDTQYF
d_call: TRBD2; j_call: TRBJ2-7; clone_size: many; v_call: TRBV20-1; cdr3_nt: TGCAGTGCCCCAGACGCGAAAGCGGGAGGGCCTTTCTACGAGCAGTACTTC; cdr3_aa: CSAPDAKAGGPFYEQYF
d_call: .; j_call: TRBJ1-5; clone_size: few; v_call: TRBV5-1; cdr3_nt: TGCGCCAGCAGCTTGGAGGGGTATAGCAATCAGCCCCAGCATTTT; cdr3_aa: CASSLEGYSNQPQHF
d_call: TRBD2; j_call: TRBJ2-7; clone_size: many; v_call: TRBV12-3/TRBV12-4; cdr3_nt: TGTGCCAGCAGTCCGGGGACTAGCGGACTCTACGAGCAGTACTTC; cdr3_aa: CASSPGTSGLYEQYF
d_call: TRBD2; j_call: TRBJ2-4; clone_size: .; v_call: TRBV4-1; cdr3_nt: TGCGCCAGCAGCCGAATGGGCCTGGGACTAGGAGGCGTTCAGTACTTC; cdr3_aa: CASSRMGLGLGGVQYF